The next 12 T cell receptor beta chains were all read from a single sample in a study of blood T cell repertoires in COVID-19. Sequencing was performed with immunoSEQ multiplex PCR; in TCRdb, only in-frame clones are kept and a portion is missing. The table lists tens of thousands of clones, about 90% of them singletons, with over 10% in the top ten. Input material: peripheral blood. Source of these receptors: an elderly man with acute or convalescent COVID-19.

The genes are TRBV19 and TRBJ1-4; 7 positions match TRBD1. V shed 5 bases and J 4 bases; nucleotides not matched to a gene: 10. CDR3 length: 16 amino acids. Germline CDR1 reads LNHDA; CDR2 reads SQIVND (reference sequence). Here the CDR3 reads CASSSQGSGNNEKLFF. The CDR3 bases are TGTGCCAGTAGTTCACAGGGGTCCGGTAATAATGAAAAACTGTTTTTT.

The rearrangement links TRBV19 to TRBJ1-3; D uncertain. Germline values: CDR1 LNHDA, CDR2 SQIVND (reference sequence). The CDR3 runs to 15 residues. V lost 2 bases to trimming and J lost 0 bases, with 8 bases between them. As DNA, the CDR3 is TGTGCCAGTAGTATACCATCTAACTCTGGAAACACCATATATTTT. Translation gives CASSIPSNSGNTIYF. Together with reference TRBV19 and TRBJ1-3, the CDR3 gives the full variable domain: DGGITQSPKYLFRKEGQNVTLSCEQNLNHDAMYWYRQDPGQGLRLIYYSQIVNDFQKGDIAEGYSVSREKKESFPLTVTSAQKNPTAFYLCASSIPSNSGNTIYFGEGSWLTVV.

The V and J genes are TRBV18 and TRBJ1-2; D is unresolved. Trimming took 2 bases from V and 6 from J, leaving 10 bases between them. Germline V gives CDR1 KGHSH, CDR2 LQKENI. CDR3 length equals 13 residues. CDR3 sequence reads: CASSPNSWDGYTF. The CDR3 nucleotides read TGTGCCAGCTCACCAAATAGCTGGGATGGCTACACCTTC. Full variable domain (missing parts from reference TRBV18 and TRBJ1-2): NAGVMQNPRHLVRRRGQEARLRCSPMKGHSHVYWYRQLPEEGLKFMVYLQKENIIDESGMPKERFSAEFPKEGPSILRIQQVVRGDSAAYFCASSPNSWDGYTFGSGTRLTVV.

This sequence joins TRBV6-2 or TRBV6-3 and TRBJ1-5; weak D call: TRBD1 (6 bases). Germline lookup yields CDR1 MNHEY and CDR2 SVGEGT. V was cut by 6 bases and J by 10 bases, with 22 bases left in between. CDR3 length: 15 amino acids. CDR3 nucleotides: TGTGCCAGCAGCCTCGGGGGGACACCATCGGGACCCCAGCATTTT. Translating it yields CASSLGGTPSGPQHF.

This chain links TRBV2 with TRBJ1-5, with TRBD1 matching over 8 bases. The germline V gene has CDR1 SNHLY and CDR2 FYNNEI. Trimming cost V 3 bases and J 0 bases; bases outside gene matches: 4. This CDR3 spans 16 amino acids. The CDR3 nucleotides are TGTGCCAGCAGTGATCAGGGGGCCTATAGCAATCAGCCCCAGCATTTT. It encodes CASSDQGAYSNQPQHF. The full variable domain, in which reference TRBV2 and TRBJ1-5 provide the parts outside the CDR3, is EPEVTQTPSHQVTQMGQEVILRCVPISNHLYFYWYRQILGQKVEFLVSFYNNEISEKSEIFDDQFSVERPDGSNFTLKIRSTKLEDSAMYFCASSDQGAYSNQPQHFGDGTRLSIL.

The rearrangement links TRBV7-2 to TRBJ2-7, with 10 bases identical to TRBD2. This CDR3 spans 15 amino acids. The V gene's germline CDR1 is SGHTA and CDR2 FQGNSA. With 2 bases clipped from V and 7 bases from J, the junction kept 8 bases outside the gene matches. CDR3 nucleotide sequence: TGTGCCAGCAGCTTACTAGCGGGGGCCCCACGGGAGCAGTACTTC. Translating gives CASSLLAGAPREQYF.

This clone was found a few times. This chain uses TRBV27 with TRBJ1-2; TRBD1 is a possible D gene (5 bases). CDR3 length: 13 amino acids. Trimming shortened V by 6 bases and J by 5 bases, and 13 bases separated the two germline ends. From germline, CDR1 is MNHEY and CDR2 SMNVEV (reference sequence). Here the CDR3 reads CASRPVGPYGYTF. CDR3 DNA: TGTGCCAGCAGACCCGTGGGGCCTTATGGCTACACCTTC.

The V call is TRBV4-2, the J call TRBJ2-7; D is ambiguous. V lost 0 bases and J 4 bases, leaving 22 bases between the germline ends. This CDR3 has 18 amino acids. Germline CDR1 reads LGHNA; CDR2 reads YNFKEQ. The CDR3 reads CASSQDSVNDGVMYEQYF. CDR3 nucleotide sequence: TGTGCCAGCAGCCAAGATTCAGTAAATGACGGAGTAATGTACGAGCAGTACTTC.

CDR3 in amino acids: CASSPTQGNTGELFF. For the CDR3, the DNA is TGTGCCAGCAGCCCGACACAGGGAAACACCGGGGAGCTGTTTTTT. J is TRBJ2-2 and V is TRBV7-9; a possible D gene is TRBD1 (6 bases). The germline gives CDR1 SEHNR, CDR2 FQNEAQ (reference sequence). V was cut by 5 bases and J by 2 bases, with 12 bases left in between. This CDR3 region has 15 residues.

The gene calls are TRBV7-9 and TRBJ2-1, with 7 nucleotides matching TRBD1. Per the germline V gene, CDR1 is SEHNR and CDR2 is FQNEAQ (reference sequence). V was clipped by 1 base and J by 8 bases; unmatched bases: 8. The CDR3 length is 15 residues. The chain's CDR3 is CASSLVGTVGDEQFF. The CDR3 nucleotides read TGTGCCAGCAGCTTAGTCGGGACAGTGGGGGATGAGCAGTTCTTC.

The V and J genes are TRBV6-1 and TRBJ1-2; 9 nucleotides match TRBD1. With V trimmed by 0 bases and J by 8 bases, 7 bases remained unmatched. This CDR3 contains 15 residues. The germline V gene encodes CDR1 MNHNS and CDR2 SASEGT. The CDR3 loop reads CASSEAGTGSRGYTF. CDR3 nucleotide sequence: TGTGCCAGCAGTGAAGCGGGGACAGGGTCTCGGGGCTACACCTTC.

This rearrangement joins TRBV5-4 to TRBJ2-3; 9 positions match TRBD2. The CDR3 extends over 16 amino acids. From germline, CDR1 is SGHNT and CDR2 YYREEE (reference sequence). The V gene end was trimmed by 5 bases and the J gene end by 5 bases; junction bases not matched to a gene: 12. For the CDR3, the DNA is TGTGCCAGCAGTCAACTAGGCGGGGGGGCGGGAGATACGCAGTATTTT. Its protein is CASSQLGGGAGDTQYF. Full variable domain (rest looked up from reference TRBV5-4 and TRBJ2-3): ETGVTQSPTHLIKTRGQQVTLRCSSQSGHNTVSWYQQALGQGPQFIFQYYREEENGRGNFPPRFSGLQFPNYSSELNVNALELDDSALYLCASSQLGGGAGDTQYFGPGTRLTVL.